A selection of T cell receptor beta chains follows, all from one sample in a study of cytomegalovirus exposure and HLA in healthy donors. Sequencing used immunoSEQ multiplex PCR; TCRdb keeps in-frame clones, though not all of them. The sample has 200,000 to 300,000 clones, about 90% seen once; the top ten hold approximately 3.1%. The sequencing input was PBMCs. These receptors were taken from a woman in her twenties or thirties in good health and CMV-seronegative. Each CDR3 is given with its conserved first and last residue. A D gene is named only where the DNA matches it firmly. Size tells how often a clone was seen (once, few, many) or the class of an expanded clone, and some rows leave it out.

v_call,j_call,cdr3_length,d_call,clone_size,cdr3_nt,cdr3_aa
TRBV4-1,TRBJ1-4,16,-,-,TGCGCCAGCAGCCAAGAAGGTTCGGGGGGTCGGGAAAAACTGTTTTTT,CASSQEGSGGREKLFF
TRBV9,TRBJ2-7,15,-,-,TGTGCCAGCAGCGTAGGGGTTGGCGGAGGTTACGAGCAGTACTTC,CASSVGVGGGYEQYF
TRBV18,TRBJ2-3,15,-,-,TGTGCCAGCTCACCTGAAGGACTAAGGACAGATACGCAGTATTTT,CASSPEGLRTDTQYF
TRBV7-3,TRBJ2-1,12,-,-,TGTGCCAGCAGCTTAACTAGAGGGGAGCAGTTCTTC,CASSLTRGEQFF
TRBV7-8,TRBJ2-2,20,TRBD2,-,TGTGCCAGCAGCTTAGGGGGGACTAGCCCCCAAGGGCCGAACACCGGGGAGCTGTTTTTT,CASSLGGTSPQGPNTGELFF
TRBV6-5,TRBJ2-7,13,-,-,TGTGCCAGCAGTTACTCGAGGGACAACGAGCAGTACTTC,CASSYSRDNEQYF
TRBV29-1,TRBJ2-7,13,-,-,TGCAGCGTTGTAGGGTCTCCATTCTACGAGCAGTACTTC,CSVVGSPFYEQYF
TRBV19,TRBJ2-1,13,TRBD2,-,TGTGCCACCTATTTAGCGGGAGGGGGTGAGCAGTTCTTC,CATYLAGGGEQFF
TRBV29-1,TRBJ1-1,13,-,-,TGCAGCGTTGTTAGGCAGACGAACACTGAAGCTTTCTTT,CSVVRQTNTEAFF
TRBV7-3,TRBJ2-3,14,TRBD2,-,TGTGCCAGCAGCTCGGGACTAGGAGGCGATACGCAGTATTTT,CASSSGLGGDTQYF
TRBV7-2,TRBJ2-7,14,-,once,TGTGCCAGCAGCTTAGCCGGCATGAGCTACGAGCAGTACTTC,CASSLAGMSYEQYF
TRBV30,TRBJ2-1,13,-,-,TGTGCCTGGAGGGCGAGGACCCACAATGAGCAGTTCTTC,CAWRARTHNEQFF
TRBV7-2,TRBJ2-7,13,TRBD1,once,TGTGCCAGCAGCTCCGGGACAGACTACGAGCAGTACTTC,CASSSGTDYEQYF
TRBV19,TRBJ1-2,16,TRBD1,-,TGTGCCAGTAGTATAGAAGGGGGCAGGACGAACTATGGCTACACCTTC,CASSIEGGRTNYGYTF
TRBV19,TRBJ2-7,14,-,-,TGTGCCAGTAGTACGAGCGGCTTCTCCTACGAGCAGTACTTC,CASSTSGFSYEQYF
TRBV4-2,TRBJ2-1,16,TRBD2,-,TGTGCCAGCAGCCAAGATTGGACTAGCGATGGGAATGAGCAGTTCTTC,CASSQDWTSDGNEQFF
TRBV6-4,TRBJ2-2,14,-,once,TGTGCCAGCAGTGACTCGAGCAGCACCGGGGAGCTGTTTTTT,CASSDSSSTGELFF
TRBV5-6,TRBJ2-2,13,-,-,TGTGCCAGCAGCTTTTCTGTTTCCGGGGAGCTGTTTTTT,CASSFSVSGELFF
TRBV28,TRBJ2-2,15,-,-,TGTGCCAGCAGTTTGGGGGGGCTTGAGGACGGGGAGCTGTTTTTT,CASSLGGLEDGELFF
TRBV25-1,TRBJ2-1,15,-,few,TGTGCCAGCAGGGATCCGGGAGTCTCGAACAATGAGCAGTTCTTC,CASRDPGVSNNEQFF
TRBV28,TRBJ2-6,18,TRBD1,-,TGTGCCAGCAGTTGGACCGGGACAGGGGGCTCTGGGGCCAACGTCCTGACTTTC,CASSWTGTGGSGANVLTF
TRBV25-1,TRBJ2-7,17,TRBD2,medium-sized,TGTGCCAGCAGTGTTCTAGCGGGAGGGCCCGCAGGCTACGAGCAGTACTTC,CASSVLAGGPAGYEQYF
TRBV27,TRBJ2-1,13,TRBD2,-,TGTGCCAGCAGTTTACGCGGGAGCTTAGGTCAGTTCTTC,CASSLRGSLGQFF
TRBV29-1,TRBJ2-5,14,TRBD2,-,TGCAGCGTTCCGAGAGCGGGAGTAGGGGAGACCCAGTACTTC,CSVPRAGVGETQYF
TRBV7-8,TRBJ2-7,14,TRBD1,few,TGTGCCAGCAGCTTCCGGGACAGGGCCCACGAGCAGTACTTC,CASSFRDRAHEQYF
TRBV28,TRBJ2-7,16,TRBD2,-,TGTGCCAGCAGTTCATCGTCTAGCGGGAGGCTTTACGAGCAGTACTTC,CASSSSSSGRLYEQYF
TRBV4-2,TRBJ2-1,14,TRBD2,-,TGTGCCAGCAGCCAAAGAGGAGCTAGCGGTGAGCAGTTCTTC,CASSQRGASGEQFF
TRBV5-8,TRBJ1-1,13,-,-,TGTGCCAGCAGCTTCTCCGGCCTCTCTGAAGCTTTCTTT,CASSFSGLSEAFF
TRBV10-3,TRBJ2-5,16,TRBD2,-,TGTGCCATCAGTGATCCCCGGACTAGCGGACAAGAGACCCAGTACTTC,CAISDPRTSGQETQYF
TRBV5-4,TRBJ1-1,15,TRBD1,once,TGTGCCAGCAGCTTGGGACAGGGGATGAACACTGAAGCTTTCTTT,CASSLGQGMNTEAFF
TRBV2,TRBJ2-2,15,-,-,TGTGCCAGCAGTGAAGCGGGAGATTTCTCCGGGGAGCTGTTTTTT,CASSEAGDFSGELFF
TRBV5-4,TRBJ2-3,15,-,-,TGTGCCAGCAGCTTGGGGGGCGCCGGGACAGATACGCAGTATTTT,CASSLGGAGTDTQYF
TRBV6-5,TRBJ1-4,16,-,once,TGTGCCAGCAGTTACTCGTTTTTCGGTGGACGGGAAAAACTGTTTTTT,CASSYSFFGGREKLFF
TRBV6-5,TRBJ1-2,15,-,-,TGTGCCAGCAGTTACTGGCAGGGGCAGAACTATGGCTACACCTTC,CASSYWQGQNYGYTF
TRBV5-1,TRBJ2-3,17,TRBD2,-,TGCGCCAGCAGCTCCCTGTCGGGACTAGCGAGCACAGATACGCAGTATTTT,CASSSLSGLASTDTQYF
TRBV29-1,TRBJ1-1,14,TRBD1,-,TGCAGCATCCGTTCCGGGACAGACTACACTGAAGCTTTCTTT,CSIRSGTDYTEAFF
TRBV11-2,TRBJ2-5,18,TRBD2,-,TGTGCCAGCAGCCCCACACCGCCGGGACTAGGGTCCCGAGAGACCCAGTACTTC,CASSPTPPGLGSRETQYF
TRBV30,TRBJ2-2,16,TRBD2,-,TGTGCCTGGAGTGGACTAGCGGGAGGGCGGACCGGGGAGCTGTTTTTT,CAWSGLAGGRTGELFF
TRBV2,TRBJ2-3,13,TRBD2,-,TGTGCCAGCGGGAGGGAGGAAGCAGATACGCAGTATTTT,CASGREEADTQYF
TRBV6-6,TRBJ2-3,15,TRBD2,-,TGTGCCAGCAGTTCGACTAGCGGCTCCACAGATACGCAGTATTTT,CASSSTSGSTDTQYF
TRBV11-2,TRBJ2-1,16,TRBD2,-,TGTGCCAGCAGCTTAGGGTGGCTAGCGGGAGGGTATGAGCAGTTCTTC,CASSLGWLAGGYEQFF
TRBV4-3,TRBJ2-7,15,TRBD2,-,TGCGCCAGCAGCCAAGGGGGCGGGGGGACCTACGAGCAGTACTTC,CASSQGGGGTYEQYF
TRBV5-1,TRBJ2-1,15,TRBD2,-,TGCGCCAGCAGCTTGACTAGCGGGCAATACAATGAGCAGTTCTTC,CASSLTSGQYNEQFF
TRBV18,TRBJ2-7,14,TRBD1,-,TGTGCCAGCTCACTGACAGGGATCTCCTACGAGCAGTACTTC,CASSLTGISYEQYF
TRBV14,TRBJ1-2,15,-,once,TGTGCCAGCAGCCAAGACCGTATAGCTAACTATGGCTACACCTTC,CASSQDRIANYGYTF
TRBV4-1,TRBJ2-5,16,-,-,TGCGCCAGCAGCCAAGATAACGGGGCTAGAGCTAAGACCCAGTACTTC,CASSQDNGARAKTQYF
TRBV5-4,TRBJ2-1,14,-,-,TGTGCCAGCACCTTCTACCCGTCGTACAATGAGCAGTTCTTC,CASTFYPSYNEQFF
TRBV5-1,TRBJ1-6,14,-,-,TGCGCCAGCAGCTTACAGGGTTCCGATTCACCCCTCCACTTT,CASSLQGSDSPLHF
TRBV6-1,TRBJ2-7,17,-,-,TGTGCCAGCAGTGGGGCCTTTTGGGAAGGGCGGGCTTACGAGCAGTACTTC,CASSGAFWEGRAYEQYF
TRBV27,TRBJ2-1,17,TRBD2,-,TGTGCCAGCAGTTCTCAAGGACTAGCGGGAGTTGGGAATGAGCAGTTCTTC,CASSSQGLAGVGNEQFF
TRBV5-4,TRBJ2-2,17,TRBD2,-,TGTGCCAGCAGCCCGGGACTAGCGGGAGAATCTGTCGGGGAGCTGTTTTTT,CASSPGLAGESVGELFF